This T cell receptor (beta chain) was obtained from a study of shared clonotypes between healthy human individuals. Findings of the study overall: Donors were few, which limited the genetic and exposure-history diversity represented. Clonotypes that were shared across a handful of donors made up around 4.6% of naive CD4 clonotypes. Clonotype sharing among donors, it was expected, would be affected by sequencing depth.

Sequencing was performed with immunoSEQ multiplex PCR; in TCRdb, only in-frame clones are kept and a portion is missing. The table has roughly 1 million clones, about 75% seen once. Comment on this clone: The antigen is not known.

CDR1 and CDR2 (germline): SGDLS, YYNGEE. The CDR3 totals 15 residues. J was trimmed by 10 bases and V by 2 bases; bases with no gene match: 6. The investigators split CD4+ cells into a CD45RA+ naive subset and a CD45RA-negative memory subset. This chain connects TRBV9 to TRBJ1-6; 10 bases fit TRBD1. The TCR originated in a man younger than 35 in good health. Sequencing was performed on memory CD4+ T cells sorted from blood. Subset: CD45RA-negative fraction. In nucleotides, the CDR3 is TGTGCCAGCAGCGTCGAGGGGACAGGGGTGTCACCCCTCCACTTT. Its translation is CASSVEGTGVSPLHF.